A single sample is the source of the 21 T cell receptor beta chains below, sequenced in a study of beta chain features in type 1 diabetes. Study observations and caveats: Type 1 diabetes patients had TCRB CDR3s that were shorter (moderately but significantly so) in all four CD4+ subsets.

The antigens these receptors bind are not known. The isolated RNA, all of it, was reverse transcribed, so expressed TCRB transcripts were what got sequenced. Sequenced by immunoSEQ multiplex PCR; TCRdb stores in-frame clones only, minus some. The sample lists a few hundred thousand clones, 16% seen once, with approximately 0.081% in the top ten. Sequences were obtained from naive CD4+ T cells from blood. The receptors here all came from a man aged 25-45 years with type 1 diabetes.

CDR3: CSSSDRGKDTQYF. The CDR3 bases are TGCAGCTCATCGGACAGGGGGAAGGATACGCAGTATTTT. The V call is TRBV29-1, the J call TRBJ2-3; 10 bases are shared with TRBD1. Trimming at V came to 8 bases and at J to 6 bases, leaving 8 bases not matched to a gene. In germline, CDR1 is SQVTM, CDR2 ANQGSEA. The CDR3 has 13 residues.

CDR3 nucleotide sequence: TGTGCCTGGACCGGGACAGGGCCCTACGAGCAGTACTTC. This gives the protein CAWTGTGPYEQYF. The chain employs TRBV30 and TRBJ2-5; 9 nucleotides match TRBD1. The end of the DNA fits TRBJ2-7 better, so the J call may be wrong. The germline CDR1 and CDR2 sequences are GTSNPN and SVGIG (reference sequence). CDR3 length: 13 amino acids.

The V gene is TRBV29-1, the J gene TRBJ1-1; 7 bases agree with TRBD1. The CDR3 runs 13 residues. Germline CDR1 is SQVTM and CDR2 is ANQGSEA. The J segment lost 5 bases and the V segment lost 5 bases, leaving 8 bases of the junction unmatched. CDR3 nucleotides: TGCAGCGTTATGAACAGGGGAGGGACTGAAGCTTTCTTT. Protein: CSVMNRGGTEAFF.

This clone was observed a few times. CDR3: CASSHGPNEKLFF. The CDR3 DNA reads TGCGCCAGCAGCCACGGGCCTAATGAAAAACTGTTTTTT. The chain recombines TRBV4-1 with TRBJ1-4; no definite D call. Trimming removed 3 bases from V and 3 bases from J, with 5 bases in between. This CDR3 region has 13 residues. Germline lookup yields CDR1 MGHRA and CDR2 YSYEKL.

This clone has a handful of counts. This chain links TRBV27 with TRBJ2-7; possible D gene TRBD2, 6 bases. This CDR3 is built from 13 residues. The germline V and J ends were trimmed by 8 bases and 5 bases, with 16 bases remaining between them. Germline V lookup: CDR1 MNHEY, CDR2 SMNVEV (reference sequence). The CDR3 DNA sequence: TGTGCCAGCGGCTCAGGAGGGGCCCACGAGCAGTACTTC. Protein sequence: CASGSGGAHEQYF.

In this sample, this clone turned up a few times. The CDR3 region is CASSLNFQETQYF. The CDR3 DNA is TGTGCCAGTAGTCTTAACTTCCAAGAGACCCAGTACTTC. This chain uses TRBV19 with TRBJ2-5; D is ambiguous. Germline V gives CDR1 LNHDA, CDR2 SQIVND (reference sequence). V lost 5 bases, J lost 1 base, and 8 bases lay in between. The CDR3 is made up of 13 amino acids.

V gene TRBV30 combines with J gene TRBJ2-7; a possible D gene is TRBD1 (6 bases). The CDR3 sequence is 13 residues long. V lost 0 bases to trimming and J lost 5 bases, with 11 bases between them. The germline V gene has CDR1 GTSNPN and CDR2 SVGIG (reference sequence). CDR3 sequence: CAWSVGAAHEQYF. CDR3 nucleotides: TGTGCCTGGAGTGTGGGGGCAGCCCACGAGCAGTACTTC.

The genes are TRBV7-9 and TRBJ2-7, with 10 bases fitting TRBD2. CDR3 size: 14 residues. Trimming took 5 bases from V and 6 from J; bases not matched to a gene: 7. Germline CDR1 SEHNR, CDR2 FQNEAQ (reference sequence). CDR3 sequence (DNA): TGTGCCAGCAGCCTGACTAGCGGGTCCCTCGAGCAGTACTTC. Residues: CASSLTSGSLEQYF.

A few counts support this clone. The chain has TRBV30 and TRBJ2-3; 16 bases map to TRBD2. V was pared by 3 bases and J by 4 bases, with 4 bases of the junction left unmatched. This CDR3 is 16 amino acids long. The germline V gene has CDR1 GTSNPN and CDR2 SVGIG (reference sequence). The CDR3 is CAWRGTSGRAADTQYF. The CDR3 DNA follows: TGTGCCTGGAGGGGGACTAGCGGGAGGGCCGCAGATACGCAGTATTTT.

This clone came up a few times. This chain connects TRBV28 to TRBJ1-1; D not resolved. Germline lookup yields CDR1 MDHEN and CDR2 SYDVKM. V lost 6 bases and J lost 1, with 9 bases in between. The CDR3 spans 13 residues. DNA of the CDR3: TGTGCCAGCAGAGCCGTGGGGAACACTGAAGCTTTCTTT. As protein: CASRAVGNTEAFF.

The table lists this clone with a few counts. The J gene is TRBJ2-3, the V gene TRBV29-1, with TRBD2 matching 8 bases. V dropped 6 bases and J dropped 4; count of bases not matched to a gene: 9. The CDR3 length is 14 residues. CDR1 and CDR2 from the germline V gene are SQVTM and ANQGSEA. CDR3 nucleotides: TGCAGCGTGGTGAGCGGGAGACGTGCAGATACGCAGTATTTT. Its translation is CSVVSGRRADTQYF.

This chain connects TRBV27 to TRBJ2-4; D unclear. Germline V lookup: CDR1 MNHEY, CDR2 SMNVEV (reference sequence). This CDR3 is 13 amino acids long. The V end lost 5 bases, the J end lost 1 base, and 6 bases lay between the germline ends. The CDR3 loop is CASSPGAKNIQYF. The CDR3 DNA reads TGTGCCAGCAGTCCTGGGGCCAAAAACATTCAGTACTTC.

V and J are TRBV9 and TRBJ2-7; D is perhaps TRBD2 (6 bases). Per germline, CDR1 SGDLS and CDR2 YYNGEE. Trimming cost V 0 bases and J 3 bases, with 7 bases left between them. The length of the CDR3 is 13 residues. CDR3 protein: CASSVAEGYEQYF. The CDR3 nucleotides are TGTGCCAGCAGCGTAGCGGAGGGCTACGAGCAGTACTTC.

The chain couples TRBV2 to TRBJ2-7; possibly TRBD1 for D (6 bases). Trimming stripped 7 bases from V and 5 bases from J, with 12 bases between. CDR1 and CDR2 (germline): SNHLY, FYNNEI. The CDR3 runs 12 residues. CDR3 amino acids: CASKNRDHEQYF. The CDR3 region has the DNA TGTGCCAGCAAAAACAGGGATCACGAGCAGTACTTC. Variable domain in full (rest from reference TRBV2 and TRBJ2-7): EPEVTQTPSHQVTQMGQEVILRCVPISNHLYFYWYRQILGQKVEFLVSFYNNEISEKSEIFDDQFSVERPDGSNFTLKIRSTKLEDSAMYFCASKNRDHEQYFGPGTRLTVT.

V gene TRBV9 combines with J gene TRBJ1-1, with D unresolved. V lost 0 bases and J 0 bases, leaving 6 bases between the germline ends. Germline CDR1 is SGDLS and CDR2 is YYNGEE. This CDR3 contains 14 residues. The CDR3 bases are TGTGCCAGCAGCGTAGATTCGGTGAACACTGAAGCTTTCTTT. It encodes CASSVDSVNTEAFF.

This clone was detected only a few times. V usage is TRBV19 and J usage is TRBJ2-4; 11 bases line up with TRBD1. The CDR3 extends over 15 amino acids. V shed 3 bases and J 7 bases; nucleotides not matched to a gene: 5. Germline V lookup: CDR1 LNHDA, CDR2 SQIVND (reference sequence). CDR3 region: CASSMADRGLNIQYF. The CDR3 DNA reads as TGTGCCAGTAGTATGGCGGACAGGGGGCTTAACATTCAGTACTTC.

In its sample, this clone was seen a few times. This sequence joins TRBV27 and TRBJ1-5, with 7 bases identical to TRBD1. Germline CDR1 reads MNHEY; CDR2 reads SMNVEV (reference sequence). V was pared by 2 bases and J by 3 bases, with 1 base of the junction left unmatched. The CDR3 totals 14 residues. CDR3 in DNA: TGTGCCAGCAGTTTAGACAGGGTCAATCAGCCCCAGCATTTT. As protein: CASSLDRVNQPQHF.

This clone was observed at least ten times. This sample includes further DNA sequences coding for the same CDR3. The CDR3 spells CASSPPGTDTQYF. CDR3 DNA: TGTGCCAGCTCACCACCGGGCACAGATACGCAGTATTTT. The chain recombines TRBV18 with TRBJ2-3; D is uncertain. The CDR3 consists of 13 residues. Looked up from germline, CDR1 is KGHSH and CDR2 is LQKENI. V shed 0 bases and J shed 1 base, with 2 bases lying between them.

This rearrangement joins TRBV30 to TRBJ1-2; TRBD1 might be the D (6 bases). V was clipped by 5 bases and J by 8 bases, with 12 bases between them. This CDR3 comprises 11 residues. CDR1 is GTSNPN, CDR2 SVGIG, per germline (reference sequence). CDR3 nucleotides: TGTGCCTGGCAACAGGGAAGCGGCTACACCTTC. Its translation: CAWQQGSGYTF.

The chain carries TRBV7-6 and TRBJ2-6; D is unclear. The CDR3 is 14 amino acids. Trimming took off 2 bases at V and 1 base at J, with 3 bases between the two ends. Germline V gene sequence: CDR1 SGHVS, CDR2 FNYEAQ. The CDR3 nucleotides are TGTGCCAGCAGCTTACCTTCTGGGGCCAACGTCCTGACTTTC. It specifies CASSLPSGANVLTF. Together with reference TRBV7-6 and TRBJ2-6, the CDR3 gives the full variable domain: GAGVSQSPRYKVTKRGQDVALRCDPISGHVSLYWYRQALGQGPEFLTYFNYEAQQDKSGLPNDRFSAERPEGSISTLTIQRTEQRDSAMYRCASSLPSGANVLTFGAGSRLTVL.

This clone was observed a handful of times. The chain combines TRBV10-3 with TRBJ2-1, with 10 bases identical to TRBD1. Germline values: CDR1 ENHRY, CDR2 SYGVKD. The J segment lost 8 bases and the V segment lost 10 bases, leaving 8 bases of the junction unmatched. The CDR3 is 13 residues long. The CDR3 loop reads CASRDRGVDEQFF. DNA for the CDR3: TGTGCCAGCCGGGACAGGGGTGTTGATGAGCAGTTCTTC.